The 4 T cell receptor beta chains in this list originate from one sample, sequenced in a study of T cell responses to AZD1222 COVID-19 vaccine. Assay used: immunoSEQ multiplex PCR; TCRdb lists only in-frame clones, some missing. The table shows more than 85,000 clones, with approximately 84% occurring only once. Sequencing used peripheral blood, obtained 28 days after the second AZD1222 dose. The receptors derive from an adult who received the AZD1222 COVID-19 vaccine.

This clone was observed once. The chain combines TRBV5-6 with TRBJ1-3; D gene uncertain. The germline V and J ends were trimmed by 0 bases and 6 bases, with 25 bases remaining between them. Germline V gene data show CDR1 as SGHDT and CDR2 as YYEEEE. There are 19 residues in the CDR3. The chain's CDR3 is CASSLATDRPYLLENTIYF. CDR3 DNA sequence: TGTGCCAGCAGCTTGGCCACGGACCGCCCGTACTTACTCGAAAACACCATATATTTT.

The CDR3 spells CATSDSEGNTDTQYF. The CDR3 nucleotides read TGTGCCACCAGTGATTCAGAGGGAAATACAGATACGCAGTATTTT. V and J are TRBV24-1 and TRBJ2-3; TRBD2 is a possible D gene (5 bases). This CDR3 comprises 15 residues. Between the trimmed V and J ends, which lost 2 bases and 3 bases, there was a span of 11 bases. Germline values: CDR1 KGHDR, CDR2 SFDVKD.

The chain is built from TRBV21-1 and TRBJ1-2. TRBV21-1 is a pseudogene locus. The CDR3 is 12 amino acids. CDR3 loop: CASSSTYYGYTF. CDR3 coding DNA: TGTGCCAGCAGCAGCACCTACTATGGCTACACCTTC.

This clone was recorded only once. The chain has TRBV29-1 and TRBJ1-2; the D gene is possibly TRBD1 (6 bases). Trimming pared 7 bases from V and 2 bases from J, leaving 14 bases between. The V gene's germline CDR1 is SQVTM and CDR2 ANQGSEA. The CDR3 loop spans 13 amino acids. CDR3 amino acids: CSAIQGGNYGYTF. The CDR3 DNA is TGCAGCGCCATACAGGGAGGCAACTATGGCTACACCTTC.